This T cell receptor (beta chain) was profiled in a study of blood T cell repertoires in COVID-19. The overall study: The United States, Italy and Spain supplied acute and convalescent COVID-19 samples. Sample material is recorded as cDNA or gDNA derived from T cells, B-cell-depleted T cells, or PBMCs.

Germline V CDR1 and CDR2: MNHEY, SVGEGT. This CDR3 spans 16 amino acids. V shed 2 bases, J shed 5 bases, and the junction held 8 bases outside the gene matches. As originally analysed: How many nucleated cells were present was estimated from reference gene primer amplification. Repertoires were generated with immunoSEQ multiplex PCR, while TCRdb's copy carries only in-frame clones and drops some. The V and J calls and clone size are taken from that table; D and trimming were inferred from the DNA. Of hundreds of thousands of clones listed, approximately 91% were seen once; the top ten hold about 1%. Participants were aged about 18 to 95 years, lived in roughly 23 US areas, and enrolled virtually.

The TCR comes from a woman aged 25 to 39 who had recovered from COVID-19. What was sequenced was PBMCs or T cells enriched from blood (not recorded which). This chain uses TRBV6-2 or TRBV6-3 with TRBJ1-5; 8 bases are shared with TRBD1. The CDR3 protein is CASSYRTGRGDQPQHF. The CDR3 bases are TGTGCCAGCAGTTACAGGACAGGGAGAGGGGATCAGCCCCAGCATTTT.